Listed below are T cell receptor beta chains from one sample, sequenced in a study of molecular identifiers for immune sequencing clone quantification. One entry per CDR3 protein, called by TCRdb with MiXCR from the PCR reads. The sample contains 250,000 to 350,000 distinct CDR3 sequences, about 22% of which appear only once. The specimen sequenced was naive CD8+ T cells from blood, with Jurkat cell RNA spiked in. These receptors were obtained from a human donor in good health. Some libraries in this study had Jurkat cell RNA spiked in. Each CDR3 is given with its conserved first and last residue. Each record gives: V gene, D gene, J gene, clone size, CDR3 protein, CDR3 DNA. The D gene is left open where the match is weak. Some rows have no size entry. The others give once, few or many, or a class for an expanded clone.

V: TRBV27
D: .
J: TRBJ1-5
size: many
CDR3: CASSLGGAYQPQHF
DNA: TGTGCCAGCAGTTTAGGGGGGGCTTATCAGCCCCAGCATTTT

V: TRBV6-5
D: .
J: TRBJ2-5
size: .
CDR3: CASSRQETQHF
DNA: TGTGCCAGCAGTAGACAAGAGACCCAGCACTTC

V: TRBV28
D: .
J: TRBJ2-3
size: many
CDR3: CASSPGITLTDTQYF
DNA: TGTGCCAGCAGTCCCGGCATCACCCTCACAGATACGCAGTATTTT

V: TRBV19
D: TRBD2
J: TRBJ2-6
size: few
CDR3: CASGRGGMAGANVLTF
DNA: TGTGCCAGTGGAAGGGGAGGGATGGCTGGGGCCAACGTCCTGACTTTC

V: TRBV25-1
D: TRBD1
J: TRBJ2-7
size: many
CDR3: CASSELLGTGHYEQYF
DNA: TGTGCCAGCAGTGAGCTATTGGGGACAGGGCATTACGAGCAGTACTTC

V: TRBV4-3
D: .
J: TRBJ1-4
size: many
CDR3: CASSQGGINEKLFF
DNA: TGCGCCAGCAGCCAAGGCGGGATTAATGAAAAACTGTTTTTT

V: TRBV6-6
D: .
J: TRBJ2-7
size: many
CDR3: CASSYLGARYEQYF
DNA: TGTGCCAGCAGTTACCTCGGGGCCCGGTACGAGCAGTACTTC

V: TRBV9
D: .
J: TRBJ1-5
size: .
CDR3: CASSPDGARYQPQHF
DNA: TGTGCCAGCAGCCCCGACGGGGCGAGGTATCAGCCCCAGCATTTT

V: TRBV13
D: .
J: TRBJ1-2
size: many
CDR3: CASSLTTYRAGYTF
DNA: TGTGCCAGCAGCTTGACCACCTACAGGGCTGGCTACACCTTC

V: TRBV28
D: .
J: TRBJ2-5
size: many
CDR3: CASRGWTRQETQYF
DNA: TGTGCCAGCAGGGGGTGGACCCGGCAGGAGACCCAGTACTTC

V: TRBV4-3
D: .
J: TRBJ1-1
size: .
CDR3: CSSSQDASRRPNTEAFF
DNA: TGCTCCAGCAGCCAAGATGCGTCACGGAGGCCGAACACTGAAGCTTTCTTT

V: TRBV4-2
D: .
J: TRBJ2-3
size: many
CDR3: CASSQEAASTDTQYF
DNA: TGTGCCAGCAGCCAGGAAGCGGCTAGCACAGATACGCAGTATTTT

V: TRBV4-1
D: .
J: TRBJ2-3
size: few
CDR3: CASSQAPGPASTDTQYF
DNA: TGCGCCAGCAGCCAAGCCCCGGGCCCTGCCAGCACAGATACGCAGTATTTT

V: TRBV5-6
D: .
J: TRBJ2-2
size: .
CDR3: CASRDSYGELFF
DNA: TGTGCCAGCAGGGACAGCTACGGGGAGCTGTTTTTT

V: TRBV7-9
D: TRBD2
J: TRBJ2-7
size: .
CDR3: CASNAASGSRSYEQYF
DNA: TGTGCCAGCAACGCAGCTAGCGGGTCCCGCTCCTACGAGCAGTACTTC

V: TRBV7-2
D: .
J: TRBJ1-5
size: many
CDR3: CASSSTGGARQPQHF
DNA: TGTGCCAGCAGCTCCACTGGGGGGGCTCGTCAGCCCCAGCATTTT

V: TRBV20-1
D: .
J: TRBJ2-7
size: many
CDR3: CSAREIMYEQYF
DNA: TGCAGTGCTAGAGAAATTATGTACGAGCAGTACTTC

V: TRBV5-1
D: .
J: TRBJ2-3
size: .
CDR3: CASSLRVPGDLHTDTQYF
DNA: TGCGCCAGCAGCTTGCGGGTTCCGGGAGACCTCCACACAGATACGCAGTATTTT

V: TRBV25-1
D: TRBD1
J: TRBJ2-1
size: many
CDR3: CASSESGGQGHYNEQFF
DNA: TGTGCCAGCAGTGAATCGGGGGGACAGGGTCACTACAATGAGCAGTTCTTC

V: TRBV30
D: .
J: TRBJ1-1
size: few
CDR3: CAWSVLSGTEAFF
DNA: TGTGCCTGGAGTGTCTTGTCGGGGACTGAAGCTTTCTTT

V: TRBV12-3/TRBV12-4
D: .
J: TRBJ2-1
size: many
CDR3: CASSLLGSTNNEQFF
DNA: TGTGCCAGCAGTTTATTGGGGTCCACAAACAATGAGCAGTTCTTC

V: TRBV12-3/TRBV12-4
D: TRBD2
J: TRBJ2-3
size: .
CDR3: CASLREGLVDTQYF
DNA: TGTGCCAGCTTACGGGAGGGCCTGGTAGATACGCAGTATTTT

V: TRBV4-1
D: .
J: TRBJ1-1
size: many
CDR3: CASSPAWEGGSAFF
DNA: TGCGCCAGCAGCCCCGCGTGGGAGGGAGGGTCAGCTTTCTTT

V: TRBV29-1
D: TRBD1
J: TRBJ2-5
size: many
CDR3: CSVLPDRDQYF
DNA: TGCAGCGTTCTTCCGGACAGGGACCAGTACTTC

V: TRBV20-1
D: .
J: TRBJ2-2
size: few
CDR3: CSARDGDDSAGELFF
DNA: TGCAGTGCTAGAGATGGGGACGATTCGGCCGGGGAGCTGTTTTTT

V: TRBV12-3/TRBV12-4
D: .
J: TRBJ2-3
size: many
CDR3: CASSFQISTDTQYF
DNA: TGTGCCAGCAGTTTCCAGATTAGCACAGATACGCAGTATTTT

V: TRBV19
D: .
J: TRBJ1-2
size: few
CDR3: CASSQYGDTNYGYTF
DNA: TGTGCCAGTAGTCAGTACGGCGATACTAACTATGGCTACACCTTC